Listed below are T cell receptor beta chains from one sample, sequenced in a study of blood T cell repertoires in COVID-19. Data came from immunoSEQ multiplex PCR; TCRdb stores just in-frame clones and leaves some out. The sample has about 340,000 clones; 88% are singletons. The material sequenced was peripheral blood. Source of these receptors: a woman between 65 and 79 years old with COVID-19, enrolled during active disease. Both conserved end residues are part of each CDR3. D genes are given only for firm matches. The size of a clone is reported for some rows only, either as once, few or many, or as a class for expanded clones.

d_gene: TRBD1; j_gene: TRBJ1-6; v_gene: TRBV9; abundance: once; CDR3aa: CASSVTQGGNSPLHF; CDR3nt: TGTGCCAGCAGCGTAACCCAGGGGGGTAATTCACCCCTCCACTTT
d_gene: -; j_gene: TRBJ1-6; v_gene: TRBV6-5; abundance: -; CDR3aa: CASSYRGSSPLHF; CDR3nt: TGTGCCAGCAGTTACCGGGGAAGTTCACCCCTCCACTTT
d_gene: -; j_gene: TRBJ1-1; v_gene: TRBV9; abundance: -; CDR3aa: CASSRESRNTEAFF; CDR3nt: TGTGCCAGCAGCAGGGAGTCGAGGAACACTGAAGCTTTCTTT
d_gene: TRBD2; j_gene: TRBJ2-5; v_gene: TRBV6-6; abundance: -; CDR3aa: CASSYVASGGPEYF; CDR3nt: TGTGCCAGCAGTTACGTGGCTAGCGGGGGGCCCGAGTACTTC
d_gene: TRBD2; j_gene: TRBJ2-3; v_gene: TRBV29-1; abundance: -; CDR3aa: CSGKGLAGGIDTQYF; CDR3nt: TGCAGCGGAAAGGGACTAGCGGGGGGTATTGATACGCAGTATTTT
d_gene: -; j_gene: TRBJ1-1; v_gene: TRBV24-1; abundance: once; CDR3aa: CATFRENTEAFF; CDR3nt: TGTGCCACGTTTCGCGAGAACACTGAAGCTTTCTTT
d_gene: -; j_gene: TRBJ1-2; v_gene: TRBV20-1; abundance: few; CDR3aa: CSGPGGYGYTF; CDR3nt: TGCAGTGGGCCGGGTGGCTATGGCTACACCTTC
d_gene: TRBD1; j_gene: TRBJ1-2; v_gene: TRBV27; abundance: -; CDR3aa: CASSPNKAGQPFYGYTF; CDR3nt: TGTGCCAGCAGTCCCAATAAGGCGGGACAGCCATTCTATGGCTACACCTTC
d_gene: TRBD1; j_gene: TRBJ1-6; v_gene: TRBV19; abundance: -; CDR3aa: CASRDRDSPLHF; CDR3nt: TGTGCCAGCCGGGACAGGGATTCACCCCTCCACTTT
d_gene: -; j_gene: TRBJ1-6; v_gene: TRBV2; abundance: -; CDR3aa: CASSSLWEGSPLHF; CDR3nt: TGTGCCAGCAGTTCTCTCTGGGAGGGGTCACCCCTCCACTTT
d_gene: -; j_gene: TRBJ1-1; v_gene: TRBV6-5; abundance: -; CDR3aa: CASRPDGGRNTEAFF; CDR3nt: TGTGCCAGCAGGCCTGACGGGGGGCGGAACACTGAAGCTTTCTTT
d_gene: TRBD1; j_gene: TRBJ2-2; v_gene: TRBV6-5; abundance: few; CDR3aa: CASSRDRSTGELFF; CDR3nt: TGTGCCAGCAGTCGGGACAGAAGCACCGGGGAGCTGTTTTTT
d_gene: -; j_gene: TRBJ2-2; v_gene: TRBV7-2; abundance: -; CDR3aa: CASSLGPTGELFF; CDR3nt: TGTGCCAGCAGCTTAGGTCCGACCGGGGAGCTGTTTTTT
d_gene: -; j_gene: TRBJ2-7; v_gene: TRBV7-9; abundance: -; CDR3aa: CASSPLGATSYEQYF; CDR3nt: TGTGCCAGCAGCCCCTTAGGGGCGACTTCCTACGAGCAGTACTTC
d_gene: TRBD2; j_gene: TRBJ2-7; v_gene: TRBV7-2; abundance: -; CDR3aa: CASSLLAGSSYEQYF; CDR3nt: TGTGCCAGCAGCTTATTAGCGGGGTCATCCTACGAGCAGTACTTC
d_gene: TRBD1; j_gene: TRBJ1-5; v_gene: TRBV28; abundance: -; CDR3aa: CASRSYDRDFSNQPQHF; CDR3nt: TGTGCCAGCAGATCCTATGACAGGGATTTTAGCAATCAGCCCCAGCATTTT
d_gene: TRBD1; j_gene: TRBJ1-2; v_gene: TRBV18; abundance: -; CDR3aa: CASSLGQEDYGYTF; CDR3nt: TGTGCCAGCTCACTCGGACAGGAAGATTATGGCTACACCTTC
d_gene: TRBD1; j_gene: TRBJ1-6; v_gene: TRBV19; abundance: -; CDR3aa: CATADRENYNSPLHF; CDR3nt: TGTGCCACCGCGGACAGGGAGAATTATAATTCACCCCTCCACTTT
d_gene: TRBD1; j_gene: TRBJ1-5; v_gene: TRBV19; abundance: -; CDR3aa: CASSPRTGASSNQPQHF; CDR3nt: TGTGCCAGTAGCCCGAGGACAGGGGCTTCTAGCAATCAGCCCCAGCATTTT
d_gene: -; j_gene: TRBJ2-3; v_gene: TRBV9; abundance: once; CDR3aa: CASSGYRGGTDTQYF; CDR3nt: TGTGCCAGCAGCGGTTACAGGGGAGGAACAGATACGCAGTATTTT
d_gene: -; j_gene: TRBJ1-2; v_gene: TRBV13; abundance: once; CDR3aa: CASSGVGYGYTF; CDR3nt: TGTGCCAGCAGCGGAGTCGGCTATGGCTACACCTTC
d_gene: TRBD1; j_gene: TRBJ1-2; v_gene: TRBV6-2/TRBV6-3; abundance: -; CDR3aa: CASSSDRVRGYTF; CDR3nt: TGTGCCAGCAGTTCCGACAGGGTACGGGGCTACACCTTC
d_gene: -; j_gene: TRBJ2-5; v_gene: TRBV10-3; abundance: -; CDR3aa: CASRAGLQETQYF; CDR3nt: TGTGCCAGCAGGGCAGGGCTCCAAGAGACCCAGTACTTC
d_gene: -; j_gene: TRBJ1-2; v_gene: TRBV15; abundance: -; CDR3aa: CATSRDGTYGYTF; CDR3nt: TGTGCCACCAGCAGGGACGGGACATATGGCTACACCTTC
d_gene: -; j_gene: TRBJ1-5; v_gene: TRBV19; abundance: -; CDR3aa: CASSEVRNQPQHF; CDR3nt: TGTGCCAGTAGCGAGGTCCGAAATCAGCCCCAGCATTTT
d_gene: -; j_gene: TRBJ2-2; v_gene: TRBV5-6; abundance: -; CDR3aa: CASSRGLDTGELFF; CDR3nt: TGTGCCAGCAGCCGAGGGCTGGACACCGGGGAGCTGTTTTTT
d_gene: TRBD2; j_gene: TRBJ2-2; v_gene: TRBV11-2; abundance: once; CDR3aa: CASSLGLLAGGPPDGELFF; CDR3nt: TGTGCCAGCAGCTTAGGTCTCCTAGCGGGGGGGCCTCCGGACGGGGAGCTGTTTTTT
d_gene: TRBD1; j_gene: TRBJ2-1; v_gene: TRBV7-8; abundance: -; CDR3aa: CASSRDRGSYNEQFF; CDR3nt: TGTGCCAGCAGCCGAGACAGGGGTTCCTACAATGAGCAGTTCTTC
d_gene: -; j_gene: TRBJ2-2; v_gene: TRBV5-6; abundance: -; CDR3aa: CASSLQQLNTGELFF; CDR3nt: TGTGCCAGCAGCTTGCAACAGCTGAACACCGGGGAGCTGTTTTTT
d_gene: -; j_gene: TRBJ1-2; v_gene: TRBV5-8; abundance: -; CDR3aa: CASSPLTVNYGYTF; CDR3nt: TGTGCCAGCAGCCCCTTGACAGTTAACTATGGCTACACCTTC
d_gene: -; j_gene: TRBJ1-6; v_gene: TRBV2; abundance: -; CDR3aa: CASSEQGTLHF; CDR3nt: TGTGCCAGCAGTGAACAGGGCACCCTCCACTTT
d_gene: TRBD1; j_gene: TRBJ1-1; v_gene: TRBV18; abundance: -; CDR3aa: CASSPRNWGQGVKTEAFF; CDR3nt: TGTGCCAGCTCACCACGAAACTGGGGACAGGGGGTTAAAACTGAAGCTTTCTTT
d_gene: -; j_gene: TRBJ1-2; v_gene: TRBV5-3; abundance: -; CDR3aa: CARSLTGWNYGYTF; CDR3nt: TGTGCCAGAAGCTTGACAGGGTGGAACTATGGCTACACCTTC
d_gene: -; j_gene: TRBJ1-1; v_gene: TRBV3-1/TRBV3-2; abundance: -; CDR3aa: CASSQVSRVAGGMNTEAFF; CDR3nt: TGTGCCAGCAGCCAAGTGTCCCGGGTAGCGGGCGGTATGAACACTGAAGCTTTCTTT
d_gene: TRBD1; j_gene: TRBJ1-1; v_gene: TRBV6-6; abundance: -; CDR3aa: CATSRGPGNTEAFF; CDR3nt: TGTGCCACCTCCAGGGGGCCAGGGAACACTGAAGCTTTCTTT
d_gene: -; j_gene: TRBJ2-6; v_gene: TRBV3-1/TRBV3-2; abundance: -; CDR3aa: CASSHPGSGANVLTF; CDR3nt: TGTGCCAGCAGCCATCCGGGCTCTGGGGCCAACGTCCTGACTTTC
d_gene: TRBD1; j_gene: TRBJ1-6; v_gene: TRBV27; abundance: -; CDR3aa: CASSLRDRGDSPLHF; CDR3nt: TGTGCCAGCAGCCTGAGGGACAGGGGGGATTCACCCCTCCACTTT